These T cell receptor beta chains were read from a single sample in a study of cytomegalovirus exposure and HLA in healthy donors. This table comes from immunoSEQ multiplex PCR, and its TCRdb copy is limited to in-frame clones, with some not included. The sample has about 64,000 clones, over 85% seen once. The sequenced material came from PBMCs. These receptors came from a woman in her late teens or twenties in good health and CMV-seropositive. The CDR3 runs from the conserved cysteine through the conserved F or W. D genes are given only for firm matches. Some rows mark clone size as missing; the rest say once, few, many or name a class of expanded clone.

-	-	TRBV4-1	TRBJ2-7	TGCGCCAGCAGCCGAGGGGCGGGAAGCTCCTACGAGCAGTACTTC	CASSRGAGSSYEQYF
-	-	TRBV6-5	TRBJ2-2	TGTGCCAGCAGTTATTCAGTGGGGGGCACCGGGGAGCTGTTTTTT	CASSYSVGGTGELFF
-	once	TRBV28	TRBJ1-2	TGTGCCAGCAGTACACCCCAGGGAACTGGCTACACCTTC	CASSTPQGTGYTF
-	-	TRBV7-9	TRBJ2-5	TGTGCCAGCAGCGCGGGACCAACAGAGACCCAGTACTTC	CASSAGPTETQYF
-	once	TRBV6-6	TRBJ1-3	TGTGCCAGCATCTTTACGGGACAAGACTCTGGAAACACCATATATTTT	CASIFTGQDSGNTIYF
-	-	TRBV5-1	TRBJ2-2	TGCGCCAGCAGTCGACAGGCGGGCACCGGGGAGCTGTTTTTT	CASSRQAGTGELFF
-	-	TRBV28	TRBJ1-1	TGTGCCAGTCAACATATGAACACTGAAGCTTTCTTT	CASQHMNTEAFF
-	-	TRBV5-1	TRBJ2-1	TGCGCCAGCAACACCGCCGGGGTGGGAAACTCCTACAATGAGCAGTTCTTC	CASNTAGVGNSYNEQFF
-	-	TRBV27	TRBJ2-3	TGTGCCAGCAGTACCGGGTCCACAGATACGCAGTATTTT	CASSTGSTDTQYF
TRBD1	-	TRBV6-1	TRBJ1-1	TGTGCCAGCATTTTGCAGGGGGCGCGAAGTACTGAAGCTTTCTTT	CASILQGARSTEAFF
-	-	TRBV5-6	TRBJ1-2	TGTGCCAGCAGCTTGGAATCTCCCCACTATGGCTACACCTTC	CASSLESPHYGYTF
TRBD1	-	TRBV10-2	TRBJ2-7	TGCGCCAGAAGGGACAGCCAAACATCCTACGAGCAGTACTTC	CARRDSQTSYEQYF
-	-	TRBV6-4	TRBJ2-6	TGTGCCAGCAGTGATTTTCGACAGGCGTCGATTACTGGGGCCAACGTCCTGACTTTC	CASSDFRQASITGANVLTF
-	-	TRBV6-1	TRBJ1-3	TGTGCCACTAGGGGGGGAGGAAACACCATATATTTT	CATRGGGNTIYF
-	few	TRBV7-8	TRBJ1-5	TGTGCCAGCAGCTTAGGGTGGGCCAGCAATCAGCCCCAGCATTTT	CASSLGWASNQPQHF
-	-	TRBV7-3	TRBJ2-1	TGTGCCAGCAGCTTATTCCCCGGGCCCGGGGTACACAATGAGCAGTTCTTC	CASSLFPGPGVHNEQFF
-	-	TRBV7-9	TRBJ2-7	TGTGCCAGCAGCTCCGGGGCCCAGGGAGGCTACGAGCAGTACTTC	CASSSGAQGGYEQYF
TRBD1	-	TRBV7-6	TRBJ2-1	TGTGCCAGCAGCCAGGGGGTTTCGAATGAGCAGTTCTTC	CASSQGVSNEQFF
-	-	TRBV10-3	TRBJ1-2	TGTGCCATCAGTGAGTCGAGGGGAGGGTCAGTCTATGGCTACACCTTC	CAISESRGGSVYGYTF
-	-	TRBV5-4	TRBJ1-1	TGTGCCAGCAGCTTCGACGAGCGTGAAGCTTTCTTT	CASSFDEREAFF
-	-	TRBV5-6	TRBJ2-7	TGTGCCAGCAGCTTCGGTTTTACAGACTACGAGCAGTACTTC	CASSFGFTDYEQYF
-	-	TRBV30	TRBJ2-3	TGTGCCTGGAGTGTTTTCATAGATACGCAGTATTTT	CAWSVFIDTQYF
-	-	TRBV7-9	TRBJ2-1	TGTGCCAGCAACCCGGAGGTCCTAGAATTCTACAATGAGCAGTTCTTC	CASNPEVLEFYNEQFF
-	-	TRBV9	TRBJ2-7	TGTGCCAGCAGCTCGGCGGGCCTCCGCGAGCAGTACTTC	CASSSAGLREQYF
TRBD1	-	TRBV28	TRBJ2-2	TGTGCCAGCAATTGGCCGGGACAGGGGGCCGGGGAGCTGTTTTTT	CASNWPGQGAGELFF
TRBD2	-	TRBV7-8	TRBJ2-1	TGTGCCAGCAGCTTTAGCGGGGACACCTACAATGAGCAGTTCTTC	CASSFSGDTYNEQFF
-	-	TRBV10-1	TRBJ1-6	TGCGCCAGTCCTTCCCCACGGGGATCTAACCTAAATTCACCCCTCCACTTT	CASPSPRGSNLNSPLHF
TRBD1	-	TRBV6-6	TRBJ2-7	TGTGCCAGCAGTTACGCCCCGGGACAGGGTCGTGTGCAGTACTTC	CASSYAPGQGRVQYF
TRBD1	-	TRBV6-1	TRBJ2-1	TGTGCCAGCAGTGAAAGCTGGACAGGGGTCTACAATGAGCAGTTCTTC	CASSESWTGVYNEQFF
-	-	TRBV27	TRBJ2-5	TGTGCCAGCAGTTTATCGAGGGGAGGTAGGGAGACCCAGTACTTC	CASSLSRGGRETQYF
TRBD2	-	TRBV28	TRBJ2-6	TGTGCCAGCAGGGAGGGAAGGAGCGGGGACTTCCCATCCCTCGGGGCCAACGTCCTGACTTTC	CASREGRSGDFPSLGANVLTF
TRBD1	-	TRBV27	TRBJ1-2	TGTGCCAGCAGCCCTGGGACAGTCTATGGCTACACCTTC	CASSPGTVYGYTF
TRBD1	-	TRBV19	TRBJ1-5	TGTGCCAGTATGGGGACAGGGGGCGGACAGCCCCAGCATTTT	CASMGTGGGQPQHF
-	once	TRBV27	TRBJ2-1	TGTGCCAGCAGCCTAGGGGGCTACAATGAGCAGTTCTTC	CASSLGGYNEQFF
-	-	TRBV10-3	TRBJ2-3	TGTGCCATCCACTCTGAGGGTTCGACAGATACGCAGTATTTT	CAIHSEGSTDTQYF
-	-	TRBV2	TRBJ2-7	TGTGCCAGCAGTGAACGGGGCAGGGGGAGGATCACCCCCTCCTACGAGCAGTACTTC	CASSERGRGRITPSYEQYF
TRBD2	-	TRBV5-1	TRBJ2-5	TGCGCCAGCAGCCTAGCTGGGCGGGGGGGATGGGAGACCCAGTACTTC	CASSLAGRGGWETQYF
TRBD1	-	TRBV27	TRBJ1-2	TGTGCCAGCAGTTCCTGGGACAGAGCTAACTATGGCTACACCTTC	CASSSWDRANYGYTF
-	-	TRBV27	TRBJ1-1	TGTGCCAGCAGTTTTTTGGGTAGGGGGACTGAAGCTTTCTTT	CASSFLGRGTEAFF
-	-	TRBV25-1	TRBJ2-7	TGTGCCAGCAGGGGGGGGCAAGAAAACTACGAGCAGTACTTC	CASRGGQENYEQYF
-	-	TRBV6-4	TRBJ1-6	TGTGCCAGCAGTGTGGGCAGCGGGGATAATTCACCCCTCCACTTT	CASSVGSGDNSPLHF
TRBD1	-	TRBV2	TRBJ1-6	TGTGCCACCAGTTGGACAGGGCCAAATTCACCCCTCCACTTT	CATSWTGPNSPLHF
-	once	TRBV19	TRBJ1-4	TGTGCCAGTAACTTCCGGTCCGGTTCAACTAATGAAAAACTGTTTTTT	CASNFRSGSTNEKLFF
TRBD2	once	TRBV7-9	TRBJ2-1	TGTGCCAGCTCGAGAGGAAGAGCGGGAGCCTACAATGAGCAGTTCTTC	CASSRGRAGAYNEQFF
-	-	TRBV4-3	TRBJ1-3	TGCGCCAGCAGCCAAGATCAGGGTTGGGGAAACACCATATATTTT	CASSQDQGWGNTIYF
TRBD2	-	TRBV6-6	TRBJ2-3	TGTGCCAGCAGTTACCAGGGTAGCGGGGGGGCGTATACGCAGTATTTT	CASSYQGSGGAYTQYF
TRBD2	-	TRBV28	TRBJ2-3	TGTGCCAGCACCCCGGGGGGGCAGGGAAACTTCAGGCAGTATTTT	CASTPGGQGNFRQYF
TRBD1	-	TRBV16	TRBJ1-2	TGTGCCAGCATATCCTCCCGGACAGGGGGGTATGGCTACACCTTC	CASISSRTGGYGYTF
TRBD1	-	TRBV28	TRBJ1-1	TGTGCCAGCATTCTCAGGGGGGCGAACACTGAAGCTTTCTTT	CASILRGANTEAFF
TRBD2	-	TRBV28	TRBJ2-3	TGTGCCAGCAGCCTTAGCGGGAGGCCCACAGATACGCAGTATTTT	CASSLSGRPTDTQYF
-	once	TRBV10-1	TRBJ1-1	TGCGTCCTCAAATGGGAGACAGGAGTATTGCAGAACACTGAAGCTTTCTTT	CVLKWETGVLQNTEAFF
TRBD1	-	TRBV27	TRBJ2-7	TGTGCCAGCAGGCCGGGACAGTCAGCCTACGAGCAGTACTTC	CASRPGQSAYEQYF
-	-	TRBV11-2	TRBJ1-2	TGTGCCAGCAGCTTCGCAGGGCCCCGGAACTATGGCTACACCTTC	CASSFAGPRNYGYTF